This T cell receptor beta chain comes out of a study of blood T cell repertoires in COVID-19. Study-wide background: Samples came from the United States, Italy and Spain, spanning acute and convalescent COVID-19. PBMCs, B-cell-depleted T cells, or T cells provided the cDNA or gDNA that made up the material.

In the authors' methods: Scientists estimated how many nucleated cells there were by amplifying reference gene primers. The assay was immunoSEQ multiplex PCR, and TCRdb's table has in-frame clones only and misses some. V, J and clone size are taken as reported in that table, and D and trimming were inferred from the DNA itself. The data show some 250,000 clones, around 90% seen once. The germline gives CDR1 SGHRS, CDR2 YFSETQ. The CDR3 is 16 amino acids. Trimming removed 4 bases at V and 1 base at J, with 15 bases between. The rearrangement uses TRBV5-1 and TRBJ2-1; perhaps TRBD1 as D (6 bases). The origin of this receptor is a man aged 60 to 75 who had recovered from COVID-19. The sequenced sample was peripheral blood. Here the CDR3 reads CASSRRQVESYNEQFF. In DNA, the CDR3 is TGCGCCAGCAGCAGGAGACAGGTCGAGTCCTACAATGAGCAGTTCTTC. The whole variable domain, remainder taken from reference TRBV5-1 and TRBJ2-1, is KAGVTQTPRYLIKTRGQQVTLSCSPISGHRSVSWYQQTPGQGLQFLFEYFSETQRNKGNFPGRFSGRQFSNSRSEMNVSTLELGDSALYLCASSRRQVESYNEQFFGPGTRLTVL.